This T cell receptor beta chain was identified in a study of shared clonotypes between healthy human individuals. The method was immunoSEQ multiplex PCR; TCRdb's version includes in-frame clones alone and lacks a portion of them. The sample records about 580,000 clones, 95% to 98% being singletons. There are 15 residues in the CDR3. Trimming removed 2 bases from V and 0 bases from J, with 7 bases in between. Germline V CDR1 and CDR2: MNHEY, SMNVEV (reference sequence). CD45RO-negative cells were positively selected for CCR7, leaving out terminally differentiated effector memory CD45RA+ cells. Sequencing was carried out using naive CD8+ T cells sorted from blood. This TCR was sampled from a man younger than 45 in good health. The rearrangement links TRBV27 to TRBJ1-4; D unresolved. The CDR3 DNA reads TGTGCCAGCAGTTTAGGGCCATCAACTAATGAAAAACTGTTTTTT. Translation gives CASSLGPSTNEKLFF.